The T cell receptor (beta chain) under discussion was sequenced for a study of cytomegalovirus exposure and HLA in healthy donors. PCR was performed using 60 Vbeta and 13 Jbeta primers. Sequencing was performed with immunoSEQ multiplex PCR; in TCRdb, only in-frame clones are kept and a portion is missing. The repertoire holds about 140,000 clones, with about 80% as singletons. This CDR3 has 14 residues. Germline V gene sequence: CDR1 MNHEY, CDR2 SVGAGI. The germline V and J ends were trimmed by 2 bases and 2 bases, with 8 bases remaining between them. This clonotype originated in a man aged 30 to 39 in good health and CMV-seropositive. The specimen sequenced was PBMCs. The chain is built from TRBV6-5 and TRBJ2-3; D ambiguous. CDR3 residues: CASSYEADTDTQYF. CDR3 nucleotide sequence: TGTGCCAGCAGTTACGAGGCCGACACAGATACGCAGTATTTT.